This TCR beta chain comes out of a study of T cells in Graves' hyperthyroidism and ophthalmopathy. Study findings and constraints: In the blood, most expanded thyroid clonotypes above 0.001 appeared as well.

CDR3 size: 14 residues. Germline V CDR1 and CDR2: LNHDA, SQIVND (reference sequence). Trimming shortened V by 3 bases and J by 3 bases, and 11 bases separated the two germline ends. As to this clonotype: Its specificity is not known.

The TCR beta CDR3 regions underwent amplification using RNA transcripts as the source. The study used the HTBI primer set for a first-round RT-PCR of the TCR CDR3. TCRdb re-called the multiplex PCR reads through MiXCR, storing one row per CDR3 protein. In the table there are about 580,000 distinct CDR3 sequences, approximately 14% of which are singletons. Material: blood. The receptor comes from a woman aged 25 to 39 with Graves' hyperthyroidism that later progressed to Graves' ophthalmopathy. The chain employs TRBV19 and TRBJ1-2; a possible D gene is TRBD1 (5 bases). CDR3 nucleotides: TGTGCCAGTAGTATTCAGGGACGGGACTATGGCTACACCTTC. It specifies CASSIQGRDYGYTF.